This record covers a single T cell receptor (beta chain). What it recognizes is unknown. Both 60 Vbeta primers and 13 Jbeta primers went into the PCR. The method was immunoSEQ multiplex PCR; TCRdb's version includes in-frame clones alone and lacks a portion of them. The data contain about 220,000 clones, roughly 75% of them seen just once; the ten biggest clones take up 1.5% to 2%. The record originates from a study of cytomegalovirus exposure and HLA in healthy donors. Notes on the study in general: A likely sequencing artifact accounted for one observed cluster of highly shared sequence variants.

Germline V gives CDR1 ENHRY, CDR2 SYGVKD. Trimming removed 3 bases from V and 8 bases from J, with 8 bases in between. The CDR3 runs 12 residues. This clonotype originated in a woman in her 30s in good health and CMV-seronegative. Sample: PBMCs. This chain joins TRBV10-3 and TRBJ1-5, with a possible D match to TRBD1 (6 bases). CDR3 region: CAISDYREPQHF. CDR3 DNA: TGTGCCATCAGTGATTACAGGGAGCCCCAGCATTTT.